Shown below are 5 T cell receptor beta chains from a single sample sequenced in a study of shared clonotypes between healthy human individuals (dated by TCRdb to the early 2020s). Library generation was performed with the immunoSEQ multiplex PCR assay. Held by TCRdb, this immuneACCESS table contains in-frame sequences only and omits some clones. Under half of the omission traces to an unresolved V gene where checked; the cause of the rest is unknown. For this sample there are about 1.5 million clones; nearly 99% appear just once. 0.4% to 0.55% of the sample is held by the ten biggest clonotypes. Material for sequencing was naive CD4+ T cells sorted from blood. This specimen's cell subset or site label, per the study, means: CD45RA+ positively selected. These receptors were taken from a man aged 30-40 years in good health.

The CDR3 nucleotides read TGTGCCAGCAACCATCCGACCCTAAACACCATATATTTT. Protein: CASNHPTLNTIYF. The chain employs TRBV28 and TRBJ1-3; D is undetermined. V was clipped by 7 bases and J by 6 bases, with 13 bases between them. This CDR3 region has 13 residues. From germline, CDR1 is MDHEN and CDR2 SYDVKM.

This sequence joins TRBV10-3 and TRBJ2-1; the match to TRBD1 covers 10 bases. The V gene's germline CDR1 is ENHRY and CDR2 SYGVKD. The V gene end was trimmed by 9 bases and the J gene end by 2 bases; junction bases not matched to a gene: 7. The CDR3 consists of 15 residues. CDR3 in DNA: TGTGCCATGGGACAGGGGAACAAGGCCTACAATGAGCAGTTCTTC. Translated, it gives CAMGQGNKAYNEQFF.

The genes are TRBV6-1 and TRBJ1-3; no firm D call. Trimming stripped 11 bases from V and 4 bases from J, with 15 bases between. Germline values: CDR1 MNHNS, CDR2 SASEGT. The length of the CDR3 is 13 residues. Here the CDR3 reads CASASVVGNTIYF. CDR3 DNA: TGTGCCTCGGCATCGGTTGTGGGAAACACCATATATTTT.

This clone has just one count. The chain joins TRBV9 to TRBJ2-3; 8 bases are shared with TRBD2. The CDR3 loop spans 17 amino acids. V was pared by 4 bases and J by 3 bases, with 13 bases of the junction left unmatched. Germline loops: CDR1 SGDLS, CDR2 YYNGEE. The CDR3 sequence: CASSTRSGGLGTDTQYF. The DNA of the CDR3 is TGTGCCAGCAGCACCCGGAGCGGGGGCCTAGGGACAGATACGCAGTATTTT.

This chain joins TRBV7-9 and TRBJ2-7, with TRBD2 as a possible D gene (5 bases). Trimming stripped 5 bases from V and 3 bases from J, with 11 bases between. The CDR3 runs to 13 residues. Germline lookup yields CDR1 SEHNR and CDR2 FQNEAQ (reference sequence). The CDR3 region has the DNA TGTGCCAGCAGCCCCCGGGCGGGCTACGAGCAGTACTTC. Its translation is CASSPRAGYEQYF.